The clone carrying this TCR beta chain was seen just once. One junction end does not reproduce the germline sequence, and a read error may be involved. Some clones are missing from TCRdb's copy, which holds only in-frame ones; the method was immunoSEQ multiplex PCR. Of approximately 730,000 clones listed, 75% to 90% are singletons. The sample is drawn from a study of shared T cell receptors in the human thymus. Germline V gene lookup returns CDR1 LNHDA and CDR2 SQIVND (reference sequence). The CDR3 length is 13 residues. These data also formed part of another study, on human thymus T cells. In that study: Thymic and blood repertoires seemed to show skewed V and J gene use. Related research described thymic repertoires that were highly overlapping among unrelated individuals.

This TCR derives from a girl less than two years old with a congenital heart defect. The chain links TRBV19 to TRBJ1-2; 7 bases align to TRBD1. Sequencing was performed on thymocytes. CDR3 sequence reads: CASSIDRDYGHTF. CDR3 sequence (DNA): TGTGCCAGTAGTATTGACAGGGATTATGGCCACACCTTC.